The clone carrying this T cell receptor (beta chain) has a count of ten or more. Antigen: not known. The same CDR3 can be traced to other DNA sequences in this sample. Trimming cost V 4 bases and J 5 bases, with 12 bases left between them. CDR1 is LNHDA, CDR2 SQIVND, per germline (reference sequence). The CDR3 covers 14 residues. Every contributor of samples was a Caucasian grown-up residing in Nashville, Tennessee. Without sorting, samples used 90 million or so PBMCs for genomic DNA. The entry originates in a study of shared clonotypes between healthy human individuals. An even split of each subset's genomic DNA across several immunoSEQ plates was performed. Produced via immunoSEQ multiplex PCR; TCRdb's table is partial and in-frame only. This table has some 530,000 clones, roughly 80% appearing once. Study-level results: There were few donors, and this limited the genetic and exposure-history diversity represented.

The TCR was taken from a woman aged 35 to 49 in good health. Some clones in this sample may be carry-over from other donors' samples. This chain connects TRBV19 to TRBJ1-5, with D uncertain. The sequencing sample was made of PBMCs. CDR3 in DNA: TGTGCCAGTAGTACCCGGACGGCGGATCAGCCCCAGCATTTT. Translating gives CASSTRTADQPQHF.